These 15 T cell receptor beta chains were all obtained from the same sample, sequenced in a study of CD8+ T cells in alopecia areata. cDNA prepared by RNA extraction and subsequent reverse transcription served as the template for sequencing. Data came from immunoSEQ multiplex PCR; TCRdb stores just in-frame clones and leaves some out. The sample gives about 200,000 clones, roughly 64% of which show up once; under 7% is in the top ten. As for treatment: oral pan-JAK inhibitor, 5-10 mg twice daily. This specimen consisted of CD4+ T cells sorted from blood, obtained at week 24, from a patient treated with tofacitinib. These receptors were collected from a human donor with alopecia areata.

This rearrangement joins TRBV30 to TRBJ2-3; 7 bases match TRBD2. This CDR3 is 16 amino acids long. Germline loops: CDR1 GTSNPN, CDR2 SVGIG (reference sequence). V trimming: 2 bases; J trimming: 7 bases; junction bases outside the gene matches: 15. CDR3 residues: CAWSPATSTISHTQYF. In nucleotides, the CDR3 is TGTGCCTGGAGTCCTGCGACTAGCACGATTTCTCATACGCAGTATTTT.

This clone has a handful of counts. This chain uses TRBV27 with TRBJ1-6; TRBD1 is a possible D gene (6 bases). The CDR3 covers 15 residues. The germline CDR1 and CDR2 sequences are MNHEY and SMNVEV (reference sequence). V lost 6 bases and J 6 bases, leaving 15 bases between the germline ends. CDR3 region: CASRAGAPLNSPLHF. Written as DNA, the CDR3 is TGTGCCAGCAGAGCAGGGGCGCCGCTTAATTCACCCCTCCACTTT.

This clone has only a few counts. The J gene is TRBJ2-1, the V gene TRBV2; D could derive from TRBD1 or TRBD2 (6 bases each). Trimming shortened V by 4 bases and J by 8 bases, and 15 bases separated the two germline ends. CDR3 length: 14 amino acids. CDR1 and CDR2 from the germline V gene are SNHLY and FYNNEI. The CDR3 is CASSGGLASDEQFF. The CDR3 nucleotides are TGTGCCAGCAGTGGGGGGCTAGCGTCGGATGAGCAGTTCTTC. Supplemented by reference TRBV2 and TRBJ2-1, the full variable domain reads EPEVTQTPSHQVTQMGQEVILRCVPISNHLYFYWYRQILGQKVEFLVSFYNNEISEKSEIFDDQFSVERPDGSNFTLKIRSTKLEDSAMYFCASSGGLASDEQFFGPGTRLTVL.

This clone has only one observation. The gene calls are TRBV5-4 and TRBJ1-2; D remains ambiguous. Germline V lookup: CDR1 SGHNT, CDR2 YYREEE (reference sequence). V was cut by 6 bases and J by 4 bases, with 16 bases left in between. This CDR3 region has 14 residues. CDR3 residues: CASTSVTVPYGYTF. The CDR3 DNA reads TGTGCCAGCACCTCCGTCACCGTCCCCTATGGCTACACCTTC.

The chain is built from TRBV4-1 and TRBJ2-1, with 12 bases fitting TRBD2. V lost 1 base, J lost 14 bases, and 6 bases stayed unmatched. CDR3 length equals 14 residues. Germline CDR1 and CDR2: MGHRA and YSYEKL. CDR3 residues: CASSQGGLAGKKFF. The CDR3 DNA reads TGCGCCAGCAGCCAAGGAGGACTAGCGGGAAAAAAGTTCTTC.

The chain joins TRBV29-1 to TRBJ2-7, with D perhaps given as TRBD1 or TRBD2 (7 bases each). This CDR3 is 15 amino acids long. Germline CDR1 SQVTM, CDR2 ANQGSEA. V was shortened by 5 bases and J by 5 bases, with 22 bases between the two germline ends. The CDR3 is CSVRGGGGVRDEQYF. As DNA, the CDR3 is TGCAGCGTTCGAGGGGGCGGGGGCGTAAGAGACGAGCAGTACTTC.

The sample holds a few counts of this clone. The gene calls are TRBV7-2 and TRBJ1-5; no definite D call. This CDR3 is 13 amino acids long. With 0 bases removed from V and 5 bases from J, the gap between germline ends came to 5 bases. Germline CDR1 is SGHTA and CDR2 is FQGNSA. The CDR3 DNA reads as TGTGCCAGCAGCTTAGCGGCCGATCAGCCCCAGCATTTT. Encoded protein: CASSLAADQPQHF. The full variable domain, rest sourced from reference TRBV7-2 and TRBJ1-5, is GAGVSQSPSNKVTEKGKDVELRCDPISGHTALYWYRQSLGQGLEFLIYFQGNSAPDKSGLPSDRFSAERTGGSVSTLTIQRTQQEDSAVYLCASSLAADQPQHFGDGTRLSIL.

J is TRBJ2-3 and V is TRBV7-3; 9 bases agree with TRBD2. After removal of 5 bases from V and 1 base from J, the junction contained 1 base not matched to a gene. The CDR3 runs 14 residues. Germline V gene lookup returns CDR1 SGHTA and CDR2 FQGTGA. The CDR3 DNA reads TGTGCCAGCAGCCCTAGCGGGGGCACAGATACGCAGTATTTT. It encodes CASSPSGGTDTQYF.

This clone showed up just a few times. CDR3 loop: CASRNRVGAEAFF. The CDR3 bases are TGCGCCAGCAGAAACCGAGTGGGAGCTGAAGCTTTCTTT. This chain connects TRBV5-1 to TRBJ1-1; D unresolved. This CDR3 has 13 residues. V lost 5 bases, J lost 6 bases, and 14 bases lay in between. Germline-derived CDR1 and CDR2 are SGHRS and YFSETQ.

This rearrangement joins TRBV5-1 to TRBJ2-2; D unresolved. This CDR3 is 15 amino acids long. Germline lookup yields CDR1 SGHRS and CDR2 YFSETQ. V was pared by 2 bases and J by 3 bases, with 11 bases between. The CDR3 region is CASSFSGRDTGELFF. CDR3 DNA: TGCGCCAGCAGCTTTTCGGGTCGGGACACCGGGGAGCTGTTTTTT.

This chain joins TRBV29-1 and TRBJ1-1; D is unclear. This CDR3 region has 14 residues. Germline lookup yields CDR1 SQVTM and CDR2 ANQGSEA. The germline V and J ends were trimmed by 4 bases and 0 bases, with 12 bases remaining between them. The CDR3 loop is CSVGFSEVNTEAFF. CDR3 DNA sequence: TGCAGCGTTGGATTCTCAGAGGTGAACACTGAAGCTTTCTTT.

The CDR3 region is CASSLSQVNQPQHF. The CDR3 DNA reads TGTGCCAGCAGTTTATCACAGGTCAATCAGCCCCAGCATTTT. The genes are TRBV27 and TRBJ1-5; tentative D call: TRBD1 (5 bases). V was shortened by 0 bases and J by 3 bases, with 6 bases between the two germline ends. CDR3 length equals 14 residues. Germline V lookup: CDR1 MNHEY, CDR2 SMNVEV (reference sequence).

The chain links TRBV18 to TRBJ2-5; D is unresolved. Germline V gene sequence: CDR1 KGHSH, CDR2 LQKENI. The CDR3 covers 14 residues. V lost 6 bases to trimming and J lost 4 bases, with 15 bases between them. In DNA, the CDR3 is TGTGCCAGCTCCCCTCCACCCTACGGAGAGACCCAGTACTTC. Encoded protein: CASSPPPYGETQYF.

This CDR3 is CASTPTGRGEREKLFF. CDR3 DNA: TGTGCCAGCACCCCAACAGGGCGAGGAGAAAGGGAAAAACTGTTTTTT. The chain employs TRBV25-1 and TRBJ1-4, with D tentatively TRBD1 (6 bases). The CDR3 is made up of 16 amino acids. The germline CDR1 and CDR2 sequences are MGHDK and SYGVNS. Trimming stripped 7 bases from V and 8 bases from J, with 23 bases between.

This clone showed up just once. The DNA is left out, because the CDR3 cannot be placed on it with certainty; the CDR3 is given as TCRdb lists it. The chain recombines TRBV20-1 with TRBJ2-5; TRBD1 was called by the table and not checked on the DNA. The CDR3 sequence runs 11 residues, both termini included. Germline V lookup: CDR1 DFQATT, CDR2 SNEGSKA (reference sequence). CDR3 residues: CSAGWGHGSYF.